This T cell receptor beta chain emerged from a study of T cells in Graves' hyperthyroidism and ophthalmopathy. Whole-study results and caveats: Most clonotypes that expanded in the thyroid above 0.001 also showed up in blood. Model-based prediction identified ophthalmopathy a median 6.5 months prior to its onset.

RNA transcripts gave rise to amplified TCR beta CDR3 regions. The HTBI primer set drove a first-round RT-PCR of the TCR CDR3. One entry per CDR3 protein results from TCRdb running MiXCR on the multiplex PCR reads. The profile shows 500,000 to 800,000 distinct CDR3 sequences, roughly 15% of them singletons. A note on this clonotype: What it recognizes is unknown.

In germline, CDR1 is KGHSH, CDR2 LQKENI. V dropped 0 bases and J dropped 4 bases, with 12 bases sitting between them. The CDR3 has 15 residues. The V call is TRBV18, the J call TRBJ1-1; D perhaps matches TRBD1 (5 bases). The sample comprised blood. The TCR was taken from a woman between 45 and 65 years old with Graves' ophthalmopathy. DNA of the CDR3: TGTGCCAGCTCACCACCTGTCTCCGGGGGCACTGAAGCTTTCTTT. This sequence encodes CASSPPVSGGTEAFF.